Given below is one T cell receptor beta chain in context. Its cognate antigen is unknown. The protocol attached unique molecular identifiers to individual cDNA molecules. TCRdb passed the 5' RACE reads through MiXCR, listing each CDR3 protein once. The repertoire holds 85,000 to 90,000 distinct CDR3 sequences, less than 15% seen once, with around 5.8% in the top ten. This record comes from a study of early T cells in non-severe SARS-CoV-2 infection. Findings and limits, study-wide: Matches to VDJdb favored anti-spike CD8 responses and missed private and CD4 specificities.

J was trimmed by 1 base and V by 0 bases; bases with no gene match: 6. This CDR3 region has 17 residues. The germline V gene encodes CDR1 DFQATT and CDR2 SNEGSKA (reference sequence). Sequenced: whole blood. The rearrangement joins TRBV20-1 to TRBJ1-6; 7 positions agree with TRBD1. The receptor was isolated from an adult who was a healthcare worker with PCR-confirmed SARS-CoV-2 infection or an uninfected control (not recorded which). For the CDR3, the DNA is TGCAGTGCTAGAGACTCCGACAGGGTTTCCTATAATTCACCCCTCCACTTT. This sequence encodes CSARDSDRVSYNSPLHF.